This record covers a single T cell receptor (beta chain). Its specificity is not known. This specimen belongs to a study of PD-1 blockade in classical Hodgkin lymphoma. Overall study results and limits: Healthy donors reportedly exceeded newly diagnosed patients in baseline TCR diversity.

Sequencing was performed with immunoSEQ multiplex PCR; in TCRdb, only in-frame clones are kept and a portion is missing. The sample includes 15,000 to 20,000 clones, around 72% of them seen just once. In every patient, relapse followed autologous stem cell transplantation, while exposure to brentuximab vedotin differed. The CDR3 sequence is 15 residues long. CDR1 is SGHAT, CDR2 FQNNGV, per germline. The ends lost 6 bases at V and 0 bases at J; junction bases unmatched: 5. The input for sequencing was peripheral blood mononuclear cells (PBMCs), taken at baseline. The TCR comes from a human donor with classical Hodgkin lymphoma. V is TRBV11-2 and J is TRBJ2-1; 7 bases line up with TRBD2. The CDR3 nucleotides are TGTGCCAGCAGGGGCGGGAGTAGCTCCTACAATGAGCAGTTCTTC. Its translation is CASRGGSSSYNEQFF.